This TCR beta chain was captured in a study of blood T cell repertoires in COVID-19. Whole-study context: Sites across the United States, Italy and Spain contributed samples from acute and convalescent COVID-19. Sample material is recorded as cDNA or gDNA derived from T cells, B-cell-depleted T cells, or PBMCs.

Per the authors' pipeline: For nucleated cells, counts were estimated from reference gene primer amplification. Profiling relied on immunoSEQ multiplex PCR, and the TCRdb table lists in-frame clones only, not all of them. That table is the source of V, J and clone size, and D and trimming were worked out from the DNA. The table lists 250,000 or so clones, 86% of them singletons. Trimming took off 2 bases at V and 2 bases at J, with 6 bases between the two ends. The CDR3 has 12 residues. Germline CDR1 and CDR2: SQVTM and ANQGSEA. This TCR derives from a man aged 60-69 years with acute or convalescent COVID-19. The gene calls are TRBV29-1 and TRBJ1-1, with D hard to call. Sequenced input: peripheral blood. As DNA, the CDR3 is TGCAGCGTTGAATCGGGAAACACTGAAGCTTTCTTT. Protein product: CSVESGNTEAFF.